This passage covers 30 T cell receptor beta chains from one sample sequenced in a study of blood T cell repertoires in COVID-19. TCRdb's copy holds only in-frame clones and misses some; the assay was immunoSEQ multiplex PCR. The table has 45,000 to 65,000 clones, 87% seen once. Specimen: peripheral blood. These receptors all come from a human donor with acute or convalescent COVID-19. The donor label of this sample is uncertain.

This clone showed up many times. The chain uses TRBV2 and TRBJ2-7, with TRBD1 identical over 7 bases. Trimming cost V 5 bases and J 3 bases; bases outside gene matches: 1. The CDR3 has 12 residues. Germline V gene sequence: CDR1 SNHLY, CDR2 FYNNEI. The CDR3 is CASSRQGYEQYF. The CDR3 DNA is TGTGCCAGCAGTCGACAGGGCTACGAGCAGTACTTC.

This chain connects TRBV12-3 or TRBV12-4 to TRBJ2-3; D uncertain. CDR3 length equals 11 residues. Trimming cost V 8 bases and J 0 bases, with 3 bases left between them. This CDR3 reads CASQSTDTQYF. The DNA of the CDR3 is TGTGCCAGCCAGAGCACAGATACGCAGTATTTT.

The CDR3 loop reads CASSRDAYGYTF. DNA of the CDR3: TGCGCCAGCAGCCGGGATGCCTATGGCTACACCTTC. The J gene is TRBJ1-2, the V gene TRBV5-1, with no clear D. The CDR3 is 12 amino acids. Looked up from germline, CDR1 is SGHRS and CDR2 is YFSETQ. V was trimmed by 4 bases and J by 4 bases, leaving 8 bases between them.

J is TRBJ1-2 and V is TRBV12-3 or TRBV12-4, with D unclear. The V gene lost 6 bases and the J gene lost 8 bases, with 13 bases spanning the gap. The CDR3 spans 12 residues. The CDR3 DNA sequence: TGTGCCAGCAGGCCACCTCTATCCGGCTACACCTTC. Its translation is CASRPPLSGYTF.

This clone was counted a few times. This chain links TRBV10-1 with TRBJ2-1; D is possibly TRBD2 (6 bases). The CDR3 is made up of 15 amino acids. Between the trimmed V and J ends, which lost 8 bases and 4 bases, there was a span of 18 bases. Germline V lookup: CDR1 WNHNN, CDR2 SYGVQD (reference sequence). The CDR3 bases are TGCGCCAGCGGGGAGCGGGCGGGGAGTTACAATGAGCAGTTCTTC. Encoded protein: CASGERAGSYNEQFF.

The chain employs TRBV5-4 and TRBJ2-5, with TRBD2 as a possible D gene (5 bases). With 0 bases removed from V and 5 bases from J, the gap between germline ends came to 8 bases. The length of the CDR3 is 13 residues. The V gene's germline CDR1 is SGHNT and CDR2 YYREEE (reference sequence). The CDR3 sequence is CASSLAGFETQYF. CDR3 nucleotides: TGTGCCAGCAGCTTGGCGGGGTTTGAGACCCAGTACTTC. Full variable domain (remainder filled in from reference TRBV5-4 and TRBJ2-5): ETGVTQSPTHLIKTRGQQVTLRCSSQSGHNTVSWYQQALGQGPQFIFQYYREEENGRGNFPPRFSGLQFPNYSSELNVNALELDDSALYLCASSLAGFETQYFGPGTRLLVL.

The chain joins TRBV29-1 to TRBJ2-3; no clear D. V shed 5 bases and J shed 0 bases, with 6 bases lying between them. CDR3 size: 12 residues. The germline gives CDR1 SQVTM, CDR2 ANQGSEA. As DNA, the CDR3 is TGCAGCGTTCTAGTTAGCACAGATACGCAGTATTTT. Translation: CSVLVSTDTQYF.

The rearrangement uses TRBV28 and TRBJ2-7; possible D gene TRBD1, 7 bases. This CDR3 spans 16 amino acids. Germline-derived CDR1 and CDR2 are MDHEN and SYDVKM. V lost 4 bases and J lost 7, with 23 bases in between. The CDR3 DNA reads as TGTGCCAGCAGTTCGGGCGGAGGGGGCTCACCTCGGGAGCAGTACTTC. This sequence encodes CASSSGGGGSPREQYF.

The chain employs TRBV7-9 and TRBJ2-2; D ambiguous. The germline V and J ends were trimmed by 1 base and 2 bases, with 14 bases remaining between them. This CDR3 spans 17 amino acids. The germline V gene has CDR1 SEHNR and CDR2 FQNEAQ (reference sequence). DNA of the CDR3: TGTGCCAGCAGCTTAGATCACACAGAGATTAACACCGGGGAGCTGTTTTTT. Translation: CASSLDHTEINTGELFF.

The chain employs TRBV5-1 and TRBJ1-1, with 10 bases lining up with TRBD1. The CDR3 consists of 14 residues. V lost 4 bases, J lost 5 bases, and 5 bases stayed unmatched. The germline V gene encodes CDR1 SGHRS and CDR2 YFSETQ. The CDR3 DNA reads TGCGCCAGCAGCCTAGGGACAGGGGATACTGAAGCTTTCTTT. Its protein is CASSLGTGDTEAFF.

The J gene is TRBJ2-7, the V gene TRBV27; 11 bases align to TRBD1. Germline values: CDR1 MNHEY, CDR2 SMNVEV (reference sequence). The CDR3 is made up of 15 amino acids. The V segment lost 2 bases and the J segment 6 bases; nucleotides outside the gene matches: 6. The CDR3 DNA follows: TGTGCCAGCAGTTTACTCGGGACAGGGGGGGGCGAGCAGTACGTC. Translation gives CASSLLGTGGGEQYV.

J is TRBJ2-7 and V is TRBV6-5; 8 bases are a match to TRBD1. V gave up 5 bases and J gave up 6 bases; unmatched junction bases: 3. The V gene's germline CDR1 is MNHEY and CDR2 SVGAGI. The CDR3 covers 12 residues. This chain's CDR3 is CASSTQGGEQYV. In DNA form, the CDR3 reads TGTGCCAGCAGTACACAGGGGGGCGAGCAGTACGTC.

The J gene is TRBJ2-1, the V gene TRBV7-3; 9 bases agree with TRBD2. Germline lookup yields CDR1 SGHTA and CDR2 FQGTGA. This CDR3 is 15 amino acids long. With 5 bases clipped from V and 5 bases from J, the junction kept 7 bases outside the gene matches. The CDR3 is CASSDSGSVHNEQFF. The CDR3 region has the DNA TGTGCCAGCAGCGATAGCGGGAGCGTACACAATGAGCAGTTCTTC.

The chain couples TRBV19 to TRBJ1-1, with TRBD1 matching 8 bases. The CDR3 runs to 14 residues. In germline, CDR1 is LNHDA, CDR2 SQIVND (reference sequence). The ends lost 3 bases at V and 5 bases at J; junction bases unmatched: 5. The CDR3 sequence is CASSIYRGYTEAFF. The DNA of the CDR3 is TGTGCCAGTAGTATCTACAGGGGGTATACTGAAGCTTTCTTT. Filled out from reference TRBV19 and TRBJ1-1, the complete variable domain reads DGGITQSPKYLFRKEGQNVTLSCEQNLNHDAMYWYRQDPGQGLRLIYYSQIVNDFQKGDIAEGYSVSREKKESFPLTVTSAQKNPTAFYLCASSIYRGYTEAFFGQGTRLTVV.

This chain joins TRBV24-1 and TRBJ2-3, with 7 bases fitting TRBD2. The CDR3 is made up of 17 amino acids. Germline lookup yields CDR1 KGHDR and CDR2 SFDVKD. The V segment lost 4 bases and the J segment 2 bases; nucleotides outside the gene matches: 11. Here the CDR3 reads CATSEPAGTILTDTQYF. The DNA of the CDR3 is TGTGCCACCAGTGAGCCGGCCGGGACTATCCTCACAGATACGCAGTATTTT.

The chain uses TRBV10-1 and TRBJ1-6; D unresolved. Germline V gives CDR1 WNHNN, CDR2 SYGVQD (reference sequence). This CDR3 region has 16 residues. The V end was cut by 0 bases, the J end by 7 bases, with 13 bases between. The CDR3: CASSESSPGGNSPLHF. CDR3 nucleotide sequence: TGCGCCAGCAGTGAGTCTTCCCCTGGCGGAAATTCACCCCTCCACTTT.

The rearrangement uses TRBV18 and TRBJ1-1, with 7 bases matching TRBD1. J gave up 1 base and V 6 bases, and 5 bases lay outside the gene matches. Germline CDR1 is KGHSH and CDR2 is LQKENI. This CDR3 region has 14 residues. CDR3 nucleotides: TGTGCCAGCTCCCCGGGACAGACGAACACTGAAGCTTTCTTT. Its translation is CASSPGQTNTEAFF.

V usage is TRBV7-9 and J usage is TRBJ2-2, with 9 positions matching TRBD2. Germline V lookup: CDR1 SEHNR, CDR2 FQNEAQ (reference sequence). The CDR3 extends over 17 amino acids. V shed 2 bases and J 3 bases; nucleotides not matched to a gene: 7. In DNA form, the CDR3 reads TGTGCCAGCAGCTTACCGTTAGCGGGGGCCCACACCGGGGAGCTGTTTTTT. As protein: CASSLPLAGAHTGELFF.

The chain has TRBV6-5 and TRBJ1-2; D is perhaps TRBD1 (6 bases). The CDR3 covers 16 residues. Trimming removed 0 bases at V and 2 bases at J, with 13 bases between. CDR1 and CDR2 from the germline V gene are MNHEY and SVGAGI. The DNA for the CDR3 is TGTGCCAGCAGTTACTCTTGGGGGCGGTGGAACTATGGCTACACCTTC. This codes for CASSYSWGRWNYGYTF.

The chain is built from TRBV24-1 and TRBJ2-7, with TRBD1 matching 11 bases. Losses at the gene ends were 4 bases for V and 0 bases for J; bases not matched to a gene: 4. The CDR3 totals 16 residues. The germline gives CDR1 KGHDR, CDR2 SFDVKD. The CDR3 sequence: CATSESGTGGSYEQYF. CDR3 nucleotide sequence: TGTGCCACCAGTGAGTCCGGGACAGGGGGCTCCTACGAGCAGTACTTC.

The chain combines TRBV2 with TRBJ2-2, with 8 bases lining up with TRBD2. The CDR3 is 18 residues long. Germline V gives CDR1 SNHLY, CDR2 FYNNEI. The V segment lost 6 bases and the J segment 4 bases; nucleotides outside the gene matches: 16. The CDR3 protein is CASRGGLAERGFTGELFF. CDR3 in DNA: TGTGCCAGCAGAGGGGGACTGGCTGAGCGGGGGTTCACCGGGGAGCTGTTTTTT.

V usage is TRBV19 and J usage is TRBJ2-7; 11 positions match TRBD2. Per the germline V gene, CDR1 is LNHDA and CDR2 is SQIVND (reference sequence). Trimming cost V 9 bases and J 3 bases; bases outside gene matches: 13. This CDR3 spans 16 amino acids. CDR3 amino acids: CASRPTGTSGFYEQYF. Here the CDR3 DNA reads TGTGCCAGCCGGCCTACCGGGACTAGCGGCTTCTACGAGCAGTACTTC.

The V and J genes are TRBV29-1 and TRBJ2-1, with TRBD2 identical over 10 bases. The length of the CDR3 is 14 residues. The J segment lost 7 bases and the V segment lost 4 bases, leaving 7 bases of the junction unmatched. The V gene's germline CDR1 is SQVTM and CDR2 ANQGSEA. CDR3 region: CSVAQRGGKNEQFF. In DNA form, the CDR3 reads TGCAGCGTTGCCCAGCGGGGGGGCAAAAATGAGCAGTTCTTC.

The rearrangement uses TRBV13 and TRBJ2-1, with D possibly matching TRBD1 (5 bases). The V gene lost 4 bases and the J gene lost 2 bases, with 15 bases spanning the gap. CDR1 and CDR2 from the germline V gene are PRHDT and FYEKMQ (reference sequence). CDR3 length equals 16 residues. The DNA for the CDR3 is TGTGCCAGCAGCTCAGTTAGGACATCTGCCTACAATGAGCAGTTCTTC. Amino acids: CASSSVRTSAYNEQFF.

CDR3 nucleotide sequence: TGTGCCACCAGTGATTTAGGGACAGGGGGCACAGATACGCAGTATTTT. It translates to CATSDLGTGGTDTQYF. This chain uses TRBV24-1 with TRBJ2-3, with 10 positions matching TRBD1. The germline V gene has CDR1 KGHDR and CDR2 SFDVKD. V dropped 1 base and J dropped 1; count of bases not matched to a gene: 1. This CDR3 comprises 16 residues.

The CDR3: CASRQTGNHGYTF. The CDR3 DNA follows: TGTGCCAGCAGACAAACAGGGAACCATGGCTACACCTTC. The rearrangement uses TRBV7-9 and TRBJ1-2; perhaps TRBD1 as D (6 bases). This CDR3 has 13 amino acids. Germline lookup yields CDR1 SEHNR and CDR2 FQNEAQ (reference sequence). V was cut by 6 bases and J by 6 bases, with 14 bases left in between.

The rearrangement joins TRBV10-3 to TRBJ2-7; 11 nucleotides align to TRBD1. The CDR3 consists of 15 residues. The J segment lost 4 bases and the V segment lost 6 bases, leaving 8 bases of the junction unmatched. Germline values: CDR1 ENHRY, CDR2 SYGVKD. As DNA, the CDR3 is TGTGCCATCAGACCCGGGACAGGGGGTTTGTACGAGCAGTACTTC. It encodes CAIRPGTGGLYEQYF.

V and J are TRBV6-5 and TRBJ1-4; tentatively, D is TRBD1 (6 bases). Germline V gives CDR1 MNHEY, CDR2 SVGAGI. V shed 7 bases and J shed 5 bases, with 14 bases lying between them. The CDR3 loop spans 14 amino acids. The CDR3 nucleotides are TGTGCCAGCAAACCACAGGGAAAAAATGAAAAACTGTTTTTT. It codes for CASKPQGKNEKLFF.

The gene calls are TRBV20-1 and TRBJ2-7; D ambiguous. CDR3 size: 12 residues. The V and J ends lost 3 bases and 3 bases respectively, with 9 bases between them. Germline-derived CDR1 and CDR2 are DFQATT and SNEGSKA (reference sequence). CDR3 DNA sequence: TGCAGTGCTAGTAACGCCTACTACGAGCAGTACTTC. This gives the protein CSASNAYYEQYF.

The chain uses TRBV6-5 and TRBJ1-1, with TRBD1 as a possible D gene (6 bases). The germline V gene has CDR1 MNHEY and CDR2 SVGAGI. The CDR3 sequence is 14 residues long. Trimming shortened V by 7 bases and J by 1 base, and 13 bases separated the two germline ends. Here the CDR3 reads CASTYGGPNTEAFF. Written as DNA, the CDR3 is TGTGCCAGCACCTACGGGGGGCCGAACACTGAAGCTTTCTTT.